The rows below give T cell receptor beta chains drawn from one sample of a study of spatial heterogeneity in lung cancer. Using its own MiXCR run on the 5' RACE reads, TCRdb lists one record per CDR3 protein. The table has about 14,000 distinct CDR3 sequences, less than 14% seen once. The specimen comprised PBMCs, sampled at surgery. Source of these receptors: a female donor with early-stage non-small cell lung cancer. Each CDR3 is given with its conserved first and last residue. A D gene is named only where the DNA matches it firmly. The size of a clone is reported for some rows only, either as once, few or many, or as a class for expanded clones.

>TRBJ1-1|-|TRBD1|TRBV12-3/TRBV12-4
TGTGCCAGCACCCGGACAGGGGGTAGAACTGAAGCTTTCTTT
CASTRTGGRTEAFF
>TRBJ2-3|many|TRBD2|TRBV5-1
TGCGCCAGCAGCCCCGGGACTAGCGGGGGGGCGCCTACAGATACGCAGTATTTT
CASSPGTSGGAPTDTQYF
>TRBJ1-1|many|-|TRBV7-9
TGTGCCAGCAGCTTAAGGAGTGGGGCTGAAGCTTTCTTT
CASSLRSGAEAFF
>TRBJ2-6|-|-|TRBV7-9
TGTGCCAGCAACCGTAACTCTGGGGCCAACGTCCTGACTTTC
CASNRNSGANVLTF
>TRBJ2-1|-|TRBD2|TRBV7-2
TGTGCCAGCAGCTTCGGACTAGCGGGGGGGTTGGAGTTCTTC
CASSFGLAGGLEFF
>TRBJ1-3|many|-|TRBV28
TGTGCCAGCAGCCAGACGAGAGGAAACACCATATATTTT
CASSQTRGNTIYF
>TRBJ1-6|many|TRBD1|TRBV12-3/TRBV12-4
TGTGCCAGCAGTGTGACAGGGGGCTATGTCGGTAATTCACCCCTCCACTTT
CASSVTGGYVGNSPLHF
>TRBJ2-5|many|-|TRBV29-1
TGCAGCGTCCAGTCAGGGGGGTTCCAAGAGACCCAGTACTTC
CSVQSGGFQETQYF
>TRBJ2-1|many|-|TRBV29-1
TGCAGCGTCGACCCATACGGGAAGCAGTTCTTC
CSVDPYGKQFF
>TRBJ2-2|few|-|TRBV9
TGTGCCAGCAGCCCGAACACCGGGGTGCTGTTTTTT
CASSPNTGVLFF
>TRBJ2-1|-|-|TRBV29-1
TGCAGCGTTGCGGGGGACCAATACAATGAGCAGTTCTTC
CSVAGDQYNEQFF
>TRBJ1-1|few|-|TRBV6-2/TRBV6-3
TGTGCCAGCAGTTATGACCGAAACACTGAAGCTTTCTTT
CASSYDRNTEAFF
>TRBJ1-5|-|-|TRBV27
TGTGCCAGCAGTTTATCCGGCGACAGGAATAATCAGCCCCAGCATTTT
CASSLSGDRNNQPQHF
>TRBJ2-4|many|-|TRBV6-1
TGTGCCAGCAGACCAGACTTAGCCAAAAACATTCAGTACTTC
CASRPDLAKNIQYF
>TRBJ2-2|-|-|TRBV9
TGTGCCAGCAGCCCTGCTTCAGGCATCACCGGGGAGCTGTTTTTT
CASSPASGITGELFF
>TRBJ2-5|-|-|TRBV5-1
TGCGCCAGCAGCTTGATCGGGCAATCACTCCGGACCCAGTACTTC
CASSLIGQSLRTQYF
>TRBJ2-7|-|-|TRBV12-3/TRBV12-4
TGTGCCAGCAGTTTATTGGGCGAGCAGTACTTC
CASSLLGEQYF
>TRBJ2-1|few|-|TRBV29-1
TGCAGCGTTCGTCCGGGCAATGAGCAGTTCTTC
CSVRPGNEQFF
>TRBJ1-4|few|-|TRBV11-2
TGTGCCAGCAGCGGACGGAATGAAAAACTGTTTTTT
CASSGRNEKLFF
>TRBJ1-3|many|-|TRBV6-6
TGTGCCAGCAGTCAAAGGGACTCTGGAAACACCATATATTTT
CASSQRDSGNTIYF
>TRBJ1-5|many|-|TRBV12-3/TRBV12-4
TGTGCCAGCAGTTACACAGGGCGCAATCAGCCCCAGCATTTT
CASSYTGRNQPQHF
>TRBJ1-1|many|-|TRBV7-3
TGTGCCAGCAGCTTAACGGACGGGGCGAACACTGAAGCTTTCTTT
CASSLTDGANTEAFF
>TRBJ2-7|large|-|TRBV7-9
TGTGCCAGCAGCGCGGACAGAAACGAGCAGTACTTC
CASSADRNEQYF
>TRBJ2-3|many|TRBD2|TRBV7-2
TGTGCCAGCAGAGCGGGACTAGGGGGAAGCACAGATACGCAGTATTTT
CASRAGLGGSTDTQYF
>TRBJ2-1|many|-|TRBV7-9
TGTGCCAGCAGCTTATGGACAGGAGGGCCTTACAATGAGCAGTTCTTC
CASSLWTGGPYNEQFF
>TRBJ2-7|-|-|TRBV4-2
TGTGCCAGCAGCCAAGAGGGGACAACCTACTACGAGCAGTACTTC
CASSQEGTTYYEQYF
>TRBJ2-5|-|TRBD1|TRBV7-8
TGTGCCAGCAGGAGGTTACAGGGGAGTTTCCAAGAGACCCAGTACTTC
CASRRLQGSFQETQYF
>TRBJ1-2|many|-|TRBV5-1
TGCGCCAGCACCCGAACAGGGAACTATGGCTACACCTTC
CASTRTGNYGYTF
>TRBJ1-1|-|-|TRBV28
TGTGCCAGCTCTAATCTGAACACTGAAGCTTTCTTT
CASSNLNTEAFF
>TRBJ1-1|many|-|TRBV11-2
TGTGCCAGCACTTTATCGGCAGGCTTAATGAACACTGAAGCTTTCTTT
CASTLSAGLMNTEAFF
>TRBJ1-3|many|-|TRBV20-1
TGCAGTGCTAGAGTGAGGGTTGGAAACACCATATATTTT
CSARVRVGNTIYF
>TRBJ2-7|many|TRBD2|TRBV20-1
TGCAGTGCTAGAGCGACTAGCGGGGGAGGCGAGCAGTACTTC
CSARATSGGGEQYF
>TRBJ2-5|-|-|TRBV18
TGTGCCAGCTCACCTGACGTCCCCCAGACCCAGTACTTC
CASSPDVPQTQYF
>TRBJ2-7|many|-|TRBV5-6
TGTGCCAGCAGCCTGGGGATGGGTGGTACCTACGAGCAGTACTTC
CASSLGMGGTYEQYF
>TRBJ2-5|-|TRBD2|TRBV18
TGTGCCAGCTCACCTACTTCTAGCGGGAGTGAGACCCAGTACTTC
CASSPTSSGSETQYF
>TRBJ1-2|many|TRBD1|TRBV19
TGTGCCAGTAGTATTGGGACAGGGGGCCGTGGCTACACCTTC
CASSIGTGGRGYTF
>TRBJ2-1|medium-sized|TRBD1|TRBV6-5
TGTGCCACCTCTTCCGGGACAGGGGGAAATGAGCAGTTCTTC
CATSSGTGGNEQFF
>TRBJ2-7|many|TRBD1|TRBV12-3/TRBV12-4
TGTGCCAGCAGTTCGGGGACAGGGGGGGGAGACGAGCAGTACTTC
CASSSGTGGGDEQYF
>TRBJ1-2|many|TRBD1|TRBV6-1
TGTGCCAGCAGGCGTGCAGGGGGCGATAACTATGGCTACACCTTC
CASRRAGGDNYGYTF
>TRBJ2-3|many|-|TRBV7-9
TGTGCCAGCAGCTTAGCGTCCCCTAGCACAGATACGCAGTATTTT
CASSLASPSTDTQYF